The subject of this entry is one T cell receptor (beta chain). As yet, its antigen is unknown. Germline V gene lookup returns CDR1 SGHTA and CDR2 FQGTGA. V lost 3 bases and J 9 bases, leaving 15 bases between the germline ends. This CDR3 comprises 14 residues. The data were obtained in a study of T cells after yellow fever vaccination. The wider study: Researchers used SMART-Seq v4 Ultra Low Input to prepare fractions that had low cell numbers.

General observations from the study: At about 97% for CD4 and over 80% for CD8, most primary-vaccination clones showed up again after the booster. The appearance of a small share of clonotypes in both CD4 and CD8 compartments was observed.

Conversion of TCR transcripts into cDNA relied on 5'RACE template switching, which added a universal primer site and UMIs. TCRdb re-derived calls from the 5' RACE reads in MiXCR, one entry per CDR3 protein. The data hold some 600,000 distinct CDR3 sequences, with about a sixth observed a single time. The V gene is TRBV7-3, the J gene TRBJ2-1; D not certain. The starting material was PBMCs, obtained 5 days after the first yellow fever vaccination. The TCR comes from a man younger than 35 who received the YFV17D yellow fever vaccine. The CDR3: CASSLGSSSVEQFF. CDR3 DNA sequence: TGTGCCAGCAGCTTGGGTTCATCATCGGTTGAGCAGTTCTTC. Variable domain in full (rest from reference TRBV7-3 and TRBJ2-1): GAGVSQTPSNKVTEKGKYVELRCDPISGHTALYWYRQSLGQGPEFLIYFQGTGAADDSGLPNDRFFAVRPEGSVSTLKIQRTERGDSAVYLCASSLGSSSVEQFFGPGTRLTVL.